This passage covers 11 T cell receptor beta chains from one sample sequenced in a study of shared clonotypes between healthy human individuals. Repertoires were generated with immunoSEQ multiplex PCR, while TCRdb's copy carries only in-frame clones and drops some. The sample comprises over 2 million clones, approximately 94% of which are singletons, and around 1.1% rests with the top ten. As defined, naive CD8 cells were CD45RO-negative and positively selected for CCR7, with terminally differentiated effector memory CD45RA+ cells excluded. The sequenced sample was naive CD8+ T cells sorted from blood. The receptors were gathered from a man aged 18-30 years in good health.

The gene calls are TRBV2 and TRBJ2-7, with 12 bases lining up with TRBD2. V was clipped by 9 bases and J by 7 bases; unmatched bases: 10. The CDR3 extends over 14 amino acids. Germline V CDR1 and CDR2: SNHLY, FYNNEI. This CDR3 reads CASRTSGILGEQYF. The CDR3 DNA sequence: TGTGCCAGTCGGACTAGCGGGATTCTCGGGGAGCAGTACTTC. The complete variable domain, with remaining parts taken from reference TRBV2 and TRBJ2-7, reads EPEVTQTPSHQVTQMGQEVILRCVPISNHLYFYWYRQILGQKVEFLVSFYNNEISEKSEIFDDQFSVERPDGSNFTLKIRSTKLEDSAMYFCASRTSGILGEQYFGPGTRLTVT.

The V and J genes are TRBV28 and TRBJ2-1, with TRBD1 matching over 7 bases. V gave up 6 bases and J gave up 8 bases; unmatched junction bases: 10. This CDR3 region has 14 residues. From germline, CDR1 is MDHEN and CDR2 SYDVKM. The CDR3 DNA reads TGTGCCAGCAGGCTCTCCCAGGGGGTCGATGAGCAGTTCTTC. Residues: CASRLSQGVDEQFF.

The rearrangement joins TRBV9 to TRBJ2-5; weak D call: TRBD2 (7 bases). From germline, CDR1 is SGDLS and CDR2 YYNGEE. The CDR3 runs to 15 residues. V was pared by 0 bases and J by 5 bases, with 14 bases between. CDR3 coding DNA: TGTGCCAGCAGCGTAGAGGGGGGGCTACTGGAGACCCAGTACTTC. It yields the protein CASSVEGGLLETQYF. Looking up the rest from reference TRBV9 and TRBJ2-5 gives the full variable domain: DSGVTQTPKHLITATGQRVTLRCSPRSGDLSVYWYQQSLDQGLQFLIQYYNGEERAKGNILERFSAQQFPDLHSELNLSSLELGDSALYFCASSVEGGLLETQYFGPGTRLLVL.

The chain has TRBV11-2 and TRBJ1-1, with D possibly TRBD1 on 5 matching bases. The CDR3 is made up of 13 amino acids. In germline, CDR1 is SGHAT, CDR2 FQNNGV. Deletions cut 7 bases from V and 1 base from J, with 10 bases between. The CDR3, as DNA: TGTGCCAGCATGGCAGGGCAGAACACTGAAGCTTTCTTT. Its protein is CASMAGQNTEAFF.

V is TRBV7-3 and J is TRBJ1-1; 7 bases map to TRBD1. The CDR3 consists of 13 residues. The trim removed 4 bases at V and 6 bases at J, leaving 5 bases unmatched. The germline V gene has CDR1 SGHTA and CDR2 FQGTGA. CDR3 sequence: CASSWSGTAEAFF. The CDR3 nucleotides read TGTGCCAGCAGCTGGTCCGGGACAGCTGAAGCTTTCTTT.

The chain has TRBV4-1 and TRBJ1-1; no definite D call. Trimming took 4 bases from V and 1 from J, leaving 10 bases between them. CDR1 and CDR2 (germline): MGHRA, YSYEKL. The CDR3 consists of 14 residues. In nucleotides, the CDR3 is TGCGCCAGCAGCCGCAGACCTGAGAACACTGAAGCTTTCTTT. It yields the protein CASSRRPENTEAFF.

This clone has only one observation. Other nucleotide sequences in the sample specify the same CDR3. The chain employs TRBV5-4 and TRBJ2-7; D gene uncertain. CDR3 size: 12 residues. Germline V lookup: CDR1 SGHNT, CDR2 YYREEE (reference sequence). With 0 bases removed from V and 3 bases from J, the gap between germline ends came to 4 bases. The CDR3 protein is CASSLGNYEQYF. CDR3 coding DNA: TGTGCCAGCAGCTTGGGAAACTACGAGCAGTACTTC.

The chain links TRBV15 to TRBJ2-7; TRBD2 is a possible D gene (6 bases). CDR3 length equals 16 residues. Germline V gives CDR1 LNHNV, CDR2 YYDKDF (reference sequence). The germline V and J ends were trimmed by 3 bases and 1 base, with 16 bases remaining between them. This chain's CDR3 is CATSSALWGGSYEQYF. CDR3 in DNA: TGTGCCACCAGCAGCGCTCTTTGGGGAGGATCCTACGAGCAGTACTTC.

V usage is TRBV28 and J usage is TRBJ2-7; the D gene is possibly TRBD1 (5 bases). The V end lost 2 bases, the J end lost 2 bases, and 25 bases lay between the germline ends. Looked up from germline, CDR1 is MDHEN and CDR2 is SYDVKM. The CDR3 runs 19 residues. The CDR3 spells CASSLPRVKRSAKPYEQYF. In DNA form, the CDR3 reads TGTGCCAGCAGTTTACCCAGGGTAAAGAGAAGCGCAAAGCCCTACGAGCAGTACTTC. The variable domain in full, completed from reference TRBV28 and TRBJ2-7, reads DVKVTQSSRYLVKRTGEKVFLECVQDMDHENMFWYRQDPGLGLRLIYFSYDVKMKEKGDIPEGYSVSREKKERFSLILESASTNQTSMYLCASSLPRVKRSAKPYEQYFGPGTRLTVT.

The chain recombines TRBV28 with TRBJ1-1, with D possibly matching TRBD1 (6 bases). This CDR3 is 13 amino acids long. CDR1 is MDHEN and CDR2 is SYDVKM in the germline V gene. Trimming cost V 2 bases and J 4 bases, with 8 bases left between them. The DNA of the CDR3 is TGTGCCAGCAGTTTACCGGGGGCCACTGAAGCTTTCTTT. As protein: CASSLPGATEAFF. The variable domain in full, with the rest retrieved from reference TRBV28 and TRBJ1-1, is DVKVTQSSRYLVKRTGEKVFLECVQDMDHENMFWYRQDPGLGLRLIYFSYDVKMKEKGDIPEGYSVSREKKERFSLILESASTNQTSMYLCASSLPGATEAFFGQGTRLTVV.

This chain links TRBV7-9 with TRBJ2-5; 7 positions agree with TRBD2. V lost 8 bases, J lost 1 base, and 7 bases stayed unmatched. The CDR3 totals 14 residues. The germline V gene has CDR1 SEHNR and CDR2 FQNEAQ (reference sequence). The CDR3 bases are TGTGCCAGCGATGATGCGGGGGTCCAAGAGACCCAGTACTTC. Its translation is CASDDAGVQETQYF. The variable domain in full, with the rest retrieved from reference TRBV7-9 and TRBJ2-5, is DTGVSQNPRHKITKRGQNVTFRCDPISEHNRLYWYRQTLGQGPEFLTYFQNEAQLEKSRLLSDRFSAERPKGSFSTLEIQRTEQGDSAMYLCASDDAGVQETQYFGPGTRLLVL.